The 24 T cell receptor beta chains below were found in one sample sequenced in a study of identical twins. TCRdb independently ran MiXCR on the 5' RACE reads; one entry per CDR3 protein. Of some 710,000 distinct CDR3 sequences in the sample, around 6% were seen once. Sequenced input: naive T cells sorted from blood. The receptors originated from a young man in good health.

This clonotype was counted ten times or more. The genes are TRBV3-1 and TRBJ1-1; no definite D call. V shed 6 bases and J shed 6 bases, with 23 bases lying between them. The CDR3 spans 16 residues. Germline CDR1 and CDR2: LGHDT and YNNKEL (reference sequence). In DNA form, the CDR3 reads TGTGCCAGCAGACCTCGTGCAGGCGCTATATGGGCTGAAGCTTTCTTT. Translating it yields CASRPRAGAIWAEAFF. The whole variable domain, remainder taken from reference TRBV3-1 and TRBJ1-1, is DTAVSQTPKYLVTQMGNDKSIKCEQNLGHDTMYWYKQDSKKFLKIMFSYNNKELIINETVPNRFSPKSPDKAHLNLHINSLELGDSAVYFCASRPRAGAIWAEAFFGQGTRLTVV.

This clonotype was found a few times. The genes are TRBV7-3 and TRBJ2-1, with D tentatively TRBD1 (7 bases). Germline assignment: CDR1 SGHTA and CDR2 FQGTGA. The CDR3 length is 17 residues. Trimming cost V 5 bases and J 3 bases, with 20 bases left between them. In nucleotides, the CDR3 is TGTGCCAGCAGCCCCCAATCCAGGGGGACTTTCTACAATGAGCAGTTCTTC. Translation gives CASSPQSRGTFYNEQFF.

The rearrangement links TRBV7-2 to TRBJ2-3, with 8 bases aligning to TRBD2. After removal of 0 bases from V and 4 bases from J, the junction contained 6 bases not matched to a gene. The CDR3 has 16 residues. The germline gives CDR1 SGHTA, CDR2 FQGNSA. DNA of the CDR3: TGTGCCAGCAGCTTAGCCGAGCGGGAGCAGGCAGATACGCAGTATTTT. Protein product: CASSLAEREQADTQYF. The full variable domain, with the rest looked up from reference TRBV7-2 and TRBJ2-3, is GAGVSQSPSNKVTEKGKDVELRCDPISGHTALYWYRQSLGQGLEFLIYFQGNSAPDKSGLPSDRFSAERTGGSVSTLTIQRTQQEDSAVYLCASSLAEREQADTQYFGPGTRLTVL.

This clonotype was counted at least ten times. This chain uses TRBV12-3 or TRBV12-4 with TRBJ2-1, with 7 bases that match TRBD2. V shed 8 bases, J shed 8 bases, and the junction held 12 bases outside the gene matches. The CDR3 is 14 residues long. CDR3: CASRLNAGEHEQFF. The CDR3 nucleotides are TGTGCCAGCCGCTTAAATGCGGGAGAGCATGAGCAGTTCTTC.

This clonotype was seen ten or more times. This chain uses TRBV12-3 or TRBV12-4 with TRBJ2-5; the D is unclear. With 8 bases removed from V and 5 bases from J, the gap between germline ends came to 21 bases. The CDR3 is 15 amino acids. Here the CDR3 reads CASCLIAGPSETQYF. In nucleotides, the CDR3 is TGTGCCAGCTGCCTCATAGCTGGCCCCTCGGAGACCCAGTACTTC.

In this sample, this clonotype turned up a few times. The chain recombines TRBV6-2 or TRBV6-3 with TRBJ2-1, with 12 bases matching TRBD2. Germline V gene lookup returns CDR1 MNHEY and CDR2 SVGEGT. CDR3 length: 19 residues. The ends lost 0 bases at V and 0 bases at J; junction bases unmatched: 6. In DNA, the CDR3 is TGTGCCAGCAGTTACTCGACTAGCGGGGGACCTAGCTCCTACAATGAGCAGTTCTTC. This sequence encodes CASSYSTSGGPSSYNEQFF.

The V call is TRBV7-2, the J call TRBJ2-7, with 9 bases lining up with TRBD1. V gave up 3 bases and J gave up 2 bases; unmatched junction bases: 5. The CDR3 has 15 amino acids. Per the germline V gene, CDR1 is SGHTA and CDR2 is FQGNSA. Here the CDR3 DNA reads TGTGCCAGCAGCTTGACACAGGGGGCTCCCTACGAGCAGTACTTC. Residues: CASSLTQGAPYEQYF.

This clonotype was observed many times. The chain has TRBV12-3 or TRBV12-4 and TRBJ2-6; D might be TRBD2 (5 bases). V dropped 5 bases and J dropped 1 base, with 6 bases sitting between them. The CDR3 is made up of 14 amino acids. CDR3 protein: CASSRRSGANVLTF. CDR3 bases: TGTGCCAGCAGTCGGAGGTCTGGGGCCAACGTCCTGACTTTC.

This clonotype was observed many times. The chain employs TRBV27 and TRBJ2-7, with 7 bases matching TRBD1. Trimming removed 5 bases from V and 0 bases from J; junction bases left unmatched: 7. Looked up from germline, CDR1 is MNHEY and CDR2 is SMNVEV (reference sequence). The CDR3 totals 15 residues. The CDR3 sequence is CASSPSTGISYEQYF. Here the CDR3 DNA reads TGTGCCAGCAGTCCATCGACAGGGATCTCCTACGAGCAGTACTTC.

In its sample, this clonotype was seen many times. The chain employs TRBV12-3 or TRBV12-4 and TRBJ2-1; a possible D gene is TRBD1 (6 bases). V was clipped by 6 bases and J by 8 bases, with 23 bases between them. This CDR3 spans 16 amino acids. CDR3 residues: CASSLLALVGAHEQFF. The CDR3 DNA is TGTGCCAGCAGCCTACTCGCTTTGGTGGGGGCCCATGAGCAGTTCTTC.

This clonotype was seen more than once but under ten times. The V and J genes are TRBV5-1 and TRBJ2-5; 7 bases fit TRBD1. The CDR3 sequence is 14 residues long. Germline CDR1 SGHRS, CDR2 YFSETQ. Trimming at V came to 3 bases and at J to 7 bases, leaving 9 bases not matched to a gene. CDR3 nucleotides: TGCGCCAGCAGCTGGGGACAGTCCACGGGGACCCAGTACTTC. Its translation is CASSWGQSTGTQYF.

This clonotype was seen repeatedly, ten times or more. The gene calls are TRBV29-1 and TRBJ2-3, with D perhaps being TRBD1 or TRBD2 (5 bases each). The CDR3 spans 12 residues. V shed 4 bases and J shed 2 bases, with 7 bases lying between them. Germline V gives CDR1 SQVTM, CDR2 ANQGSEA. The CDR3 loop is CSVGGITDTQYF. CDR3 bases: TGCAGCGTTGGGGGGATCACAGATACGCAGTATTTT.

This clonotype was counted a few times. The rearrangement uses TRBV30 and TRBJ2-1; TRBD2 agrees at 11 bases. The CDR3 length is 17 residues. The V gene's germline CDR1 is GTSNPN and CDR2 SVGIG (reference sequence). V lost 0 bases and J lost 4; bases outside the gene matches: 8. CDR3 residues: CAWSVQLAGGPYNEQFF. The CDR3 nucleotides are TGTGCCTGGAGTGTACAGCTAGCGGGAGGCCCATACAATGAGCAGTTCTTC.

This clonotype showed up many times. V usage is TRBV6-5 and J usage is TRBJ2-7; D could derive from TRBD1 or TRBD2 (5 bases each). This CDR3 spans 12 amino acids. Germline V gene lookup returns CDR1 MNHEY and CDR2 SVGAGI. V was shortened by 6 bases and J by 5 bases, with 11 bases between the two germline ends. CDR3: CASSPGTHEQYF. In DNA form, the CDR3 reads TGTGCCAGCAGCCCCGGGACCCACGAGCAGTACTTC.

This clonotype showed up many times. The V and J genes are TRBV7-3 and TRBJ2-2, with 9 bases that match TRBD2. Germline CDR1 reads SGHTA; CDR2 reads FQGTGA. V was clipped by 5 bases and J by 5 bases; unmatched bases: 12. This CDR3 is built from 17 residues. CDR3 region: CASSQARREGRTGELFF. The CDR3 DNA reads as TGTGCCAGCAGCCAGGCAAGGCGGGAGGGCCGGACCGGGGAGCTGTTTTTT. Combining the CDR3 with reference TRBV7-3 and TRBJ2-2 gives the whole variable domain GAGVSQTPSNKVTEKGKYVELRCDPISGHTALYWYRQSLGQGPEFLIYFQGTGAADDSGLPNDRFFAVRPEGSVSTLKIQRTERGDSAVYLCASSQARREGRTGELFFGEGSRLTVL.

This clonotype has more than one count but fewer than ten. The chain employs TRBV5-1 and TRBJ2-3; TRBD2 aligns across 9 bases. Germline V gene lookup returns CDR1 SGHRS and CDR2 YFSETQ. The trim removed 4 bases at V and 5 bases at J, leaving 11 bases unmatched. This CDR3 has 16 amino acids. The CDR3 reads CASSPAGGPAGDTQYF. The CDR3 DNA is TGCGCCAGCAGCCCGGCGGGAGGGCCCGCGGGAGATACGCAGTATTTT.

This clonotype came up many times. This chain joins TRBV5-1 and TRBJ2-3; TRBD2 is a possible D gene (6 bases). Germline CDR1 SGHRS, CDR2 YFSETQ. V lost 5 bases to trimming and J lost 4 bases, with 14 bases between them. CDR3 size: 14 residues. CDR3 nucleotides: TGCGCCAGCAGGATGGCCCCGGGAGCAGATACGCAGTATTTT. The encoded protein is CASRMAPGADTQYF.

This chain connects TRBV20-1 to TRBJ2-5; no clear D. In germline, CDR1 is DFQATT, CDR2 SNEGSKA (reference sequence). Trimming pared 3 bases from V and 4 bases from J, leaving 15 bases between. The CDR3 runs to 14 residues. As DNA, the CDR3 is TGCAGTGCTAGCGCCCGGGTATCAGGAGAGACCCAGTACTTC. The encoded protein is CSASARVSGETQYF.

The CDR3 region is CASSPPMGSVDYNEQFF. DNA for the CDR3: TGTGCCAGCTCACCTCCTATGGGCAGCGTCGACTACAATGAGCAGTTCTTC. The rearrangement joins TRBV18 to TRBJ2-1; D call uncertain. Trimming took 3 bases from V and 3 from J, leaving 18 bases between them. The CDR3 spans 17 residues. Germline values: CDR1 KGHSH, CDR2 LQKENI.

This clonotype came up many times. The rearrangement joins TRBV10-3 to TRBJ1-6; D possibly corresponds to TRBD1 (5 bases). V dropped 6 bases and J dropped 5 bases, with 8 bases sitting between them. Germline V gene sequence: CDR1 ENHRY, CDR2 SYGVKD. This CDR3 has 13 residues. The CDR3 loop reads CAIRGLNNSPLHF. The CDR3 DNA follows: TGTGCCATCAGGGGGCTAAATAATTCACCCCTCCACTTT.

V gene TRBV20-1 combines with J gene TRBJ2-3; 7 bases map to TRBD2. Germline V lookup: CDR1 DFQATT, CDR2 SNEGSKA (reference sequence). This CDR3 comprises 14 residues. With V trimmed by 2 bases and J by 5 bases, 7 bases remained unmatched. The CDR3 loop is CSARPPGLQDTQYF. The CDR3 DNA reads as TGCAGTGCTAGACCGCCGGGACTACAAGATACGCAGTATTTT.

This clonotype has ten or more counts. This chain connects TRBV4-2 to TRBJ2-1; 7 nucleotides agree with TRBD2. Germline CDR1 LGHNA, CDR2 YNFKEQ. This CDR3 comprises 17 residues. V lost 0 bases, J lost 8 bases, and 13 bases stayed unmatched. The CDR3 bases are TGTGCCAGCAGCCAAGATGGGCTAGCGGATGGTCGGGATGAGCAGTTCTTC. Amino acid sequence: CASSQDGLADGRDEQFF.

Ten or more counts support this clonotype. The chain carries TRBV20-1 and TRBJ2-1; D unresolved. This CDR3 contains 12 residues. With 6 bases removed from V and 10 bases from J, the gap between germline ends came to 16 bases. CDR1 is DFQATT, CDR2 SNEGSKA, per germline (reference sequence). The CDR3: CSASILGQEQFF. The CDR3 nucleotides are TGCAGTGCCTCGATTCTAGGGCAAGAGCAGTTCTTC.

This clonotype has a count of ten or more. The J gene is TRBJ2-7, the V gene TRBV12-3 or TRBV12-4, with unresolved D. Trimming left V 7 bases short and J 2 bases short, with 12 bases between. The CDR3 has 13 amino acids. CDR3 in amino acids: CASNSGGTYEQYV. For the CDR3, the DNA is TGTGCCAGCAACTCGGGCGGCACCTACGAGCAGTACGTC.